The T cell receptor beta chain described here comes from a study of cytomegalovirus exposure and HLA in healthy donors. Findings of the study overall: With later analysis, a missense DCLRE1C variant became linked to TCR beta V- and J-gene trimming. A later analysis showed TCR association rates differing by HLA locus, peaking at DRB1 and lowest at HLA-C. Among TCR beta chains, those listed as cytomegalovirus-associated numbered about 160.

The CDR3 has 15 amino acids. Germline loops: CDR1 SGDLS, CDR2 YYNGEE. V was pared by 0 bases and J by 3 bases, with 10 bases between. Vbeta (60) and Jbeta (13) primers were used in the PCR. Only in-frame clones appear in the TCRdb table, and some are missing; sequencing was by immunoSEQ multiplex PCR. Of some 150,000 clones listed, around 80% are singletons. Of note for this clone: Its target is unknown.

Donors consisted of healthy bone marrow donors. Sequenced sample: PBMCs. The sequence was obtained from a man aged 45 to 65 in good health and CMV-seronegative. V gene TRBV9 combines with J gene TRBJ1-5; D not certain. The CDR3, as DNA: TGTGCCAGCAGCGTAGATGGAGTTTCCAATCAGCCCCAGCATTTT. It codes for CASSVDGVSNQPQHF.